This is a list of T cell receptor beta chains from one sample in a study of cytomegalovirus exposure and HLA in healthy donors. Assay: immunoSEQ multiplex PCR; the TCRdb copy retains only in-frame clones and omits some. This table holds around 150,000 clones, 80% found once. The sample was PBMCs. These receptors originate from a woman in her forties or fifties in good health and CMV-seronegative. Both conserved end residues are trimmed from each CDR3. The order of the fields is CDR3 protein, V gene, CDR3 length, J gene, clone size. Clone size, where shown, is once, few, many, or a class for clones that have expanded.

cdr3_aa: ASRPSGTGTQDYEQY; v_call: TRBV19; cdr3_length: 15; j_call: TRBJ2-7; clone_size: few
cdr3_aa: ASSLIPRAEAF; v_call: TRBV27; cdr3_length: 11; j_call: TRBJ1-1; clone_size: -
cdr3_aa: ASRLMKGGNHQPQH; v_call: TRBV27; cdr3_length: 14; j_call: TRBJ1-5; clone_size: -
cdr3_aa: ASRLGWNTEAF; v_call: TRBV6-6; cdr3_length: 11; j_call: TRBJ1-1; clone_size: few
cdr3_aa: ASSLGRYNTIY; v_call: TRBV7-2; cdr3_length: 11; j_call: TRBJ1-3; clone_size: -
cdr3_aa: ASSQRGKNSPLH; v_call: TRBV4-1; cdr3_length: 12; j_call: TRBJ1-6; clone_size: few
cdr3_aa: ASSPLLAVNTGELF; v_call: TRBV4-2; cdr3_length: 14; j_call: TRBJ2-2; clone_size: few
cdr3_aa: ASSALDSAGAREKLF; v_call: TRBV9; cdr3_length: 15; j_call: TRBJ1-4; clone_size: once
cdr3_aa: ASRGQKGGQGFLTQY; v_call: TRBV28; cdr3_length: 15; j_call: TRBJ2-5; clone_size: -
cdr3_aa: ASSLTGYRQETQY; v_call: TRBV7-9; cdr3_length: 13; j_call: TRBJ2-5; clone_size: -
cdr3_aa: ASSFNVGANVLT; v_call: TRBV4-1; cdr3_length: 12; j_call: TRBJ2-6; clone_size: medium-sized
cdr3_aa: ASSVVGGRVSNEQF; v_call: TRBV9; cdr3_length: 14; j_call: TRBJ2-1; clone_size: -
cdr3_aa: ASSPPGALEAF; v_call: TRBV5-1; cdr3_length: 11; j_call: TRBJ1-1; clone_size: -
cdr3_aa: ASRRRTGQETQY; v_call: TRBV7-2; cdr3_length: 12; j_call: TRBJ2-5; clone_size: -
cdr3_aa: SGGDRRYEQY; v_call: TRBV29-1; cdr3_length: 10; j_call: TRBJ2-7; clone_size: -
cdr3_aa: ASGRAREAF; v_call: TRBV28; cdr3_length: 9; j_call: TRBJ1-1; clone_size: -
cdr3_aa: ASSLQGRGGELF; v_call: TRBV5-1; cdr3_length: 12; j_call: TRBJ2-2; clone_size: -
cdr3_aa: AGEGNNYGYT; v_call: TRBV6-1; cdr3_length: 10; j_call: TRBJ1-2; clone_size: -
cdr3_aa: ASSQNQDRDEKLF; v_call: TRBV4-3; cdr3_length: 13; j_call: TRBJ1-4; clone_size: -
cdr3_aa: ASSTPGFEYNEQF; v_call: TRBV6-5; cdr3_length: 13; j_call: TRBJ2-1; clone_size: -
cdr3_aa: ASSQGRARGYGYT; v_call: TRBV4-1; cdr3_length: 13; j_call: TRBJ1-2; clone_size: -
cdr3_aa: ASSMLGLAGANEQF; v_call: TRBV7-3; cdr3_length: 14; j_call: TRBJ2-1; clone_size: -
cdr3_aa: ASSIDPLMNTEAF; v_call: TRBV19; cdr3_length: 13; j_call: TRBJ1-1; clone_size: -
cdr3_aa: SVGGGAGTGELF; v_call: TRBV29-1; cdr3_length: 12; j_call: TRBJ2-2; clone_size: once
cdr3_aa: ASSPTGGNNQPQH; v_call: TRBV18; cdr3_length: 13; j_call: TRBJ1-5; clone_size: -
cdr3_aa: ASSLGGQNYGYT; v_call: TRBV28; cdr3_length: 12; j_call: TRBJ1-2; clone_size: -
cdr3_aa: ASSISDRAE; v_call: TRBV28; cdr3_length: 9; j_call: TRBJ2-7; clone_size: -
cdr3_aa: ASSPSGQPQH; v_call: TRBV11-2; cdr3_length: 10; j_call: TRBJ1-5; clone_size: -
cdr3_aa: ASAPGGSSGNTIY; v_call: TRBV5-1; cdr3_length: 13; j_call: TRBJ1-3; clone_size: -
cdr3_aa: ASSSRFSVGQDNSPLH; v_call: TRBV5-6; cdr3_length: 16; j_call: TRBJ1-6; clone_size: few
cdr3_aa: ASSEVGRGDTQY; v_call: TRBV10-1; cdr3_length: 12; j_call: TRBJ2-3; clone_size: -
cdr3_aa: ASSLRDRTGELF; v_call: TRBV7-9; cdr3_length: 12; j_call: TRBJ2-2; clone_size: -
cdr3_aa: ASSIRGTNEKLF; v_call: TRBV19; cdr3_length: 12; j_call: TRBJ1-4; clone_size: -
cdr3_aa: ASSVYPGGTGELF; v_call: TRBV6-1; cdr3_length: 13; j_call: TRBJ2-2; clone_size: -
cdr3_aa: ASSQELAGSQGTQY; v_call: TRBV4-3; cdr3_length: 14; j_call: TRBJ2-5; clone_size: once
cdr3_aa: AWSAGGGGEKLF; v_call: TRBV30; cdr3_length: 12; j_call: TRBJ1-4; clone_size: -
cdr3_aa: ASSLKGGGRHNEQF; v_call: TRBV11-3; cdr3_length: 14; j_call: TRBJ2-1; clone_size: -
cdr3_aa: ASSQEGAARQPQH; v_call: TRBV4-1; cdr3_length: 13; j_call: TRBJ1-5; clone_size: -
cdr3_aa: AISAFQRGGLVTDTQY; v_call: TRBV10-3; cdr3_length: 16; j_call: TRBJ2-3; clone_size: -
cdr3_aa: ASSLDKRANNEQF; v_call: TRBV7-3; cdr3_length: 13; j_call: TRBJ2-1; clone_size: -
cdr3_aa: ASSQAAGGNTIY; v_call: TRBV4-2; cdr3_length: 12; j_call: TRBJ1-3; clone_size: -
cdr3_aa: ASSTDRDRERAF; v_call: TRBV18; cdr3_length: 12; j_call: TRBJ1-1; clone_size: -
cdr3_aa: ASSLRGGSSYNSPLH; v_call: TRBV7-2; cdr3_length: 15; j_call: TRBJ1-6; clone_size: -
cdr3_aa: ASSSDSMNTEAF; v_call: TRBV5-1; cdr3_length: 12; j_call: TRBJ1-1; clone_size: once
cdr3_aa: ASIDGLVGTDTQY; v_call: TRBV28; cdr3_length: 13; j_call: TRBJ2-3; clone_size: -
cdr3_aa: ASSLETGSYEQY; v_call: TRBV7-9; cdr3_length: 12; j_call: TRBJ2-7; clone_size: -
cdr3_aa: ASSLVQGDTEAF; v_call: TRBV7-8; cdr3_length: 12; j_call: TRBJ1-1; clone_size: -
cdr3_aa: ASSPGANTGELF; v_call: TRBV4-2; cdr3_length: 12; j_call: TRBJ2-2; clone_size: -
cdr3_aa: AWSRLARAYEQY; v_call: TRBV30; cdr3_length: 12; j_call: TRBJ2-7; clone_size: -
cdr3_aa: ASSILNQPQH; v_call: TRBV19; cdr3_length: 10; j_call: TRBJ1-5; clone_size: -
cdr3_aa: ASSHRGLTGELF; v_call: TRBV4-1; cdr3_length: 12; j_call: TRBJ2-2; clone_size: -
cdr3_aa: ASSEGQGYTEAF; v_call: TRBV4-3; cdr3_length: 12; j_call: TRBJ1-1; clone_size: -
cdr3_aa: ASTITAGYTDTQY; v_call: TRBV9; cdr3_length: 13; j_call: TRBJ2-3; clone_size: -
cdr3_aa: ASSPSSVLGDEQF; v_call: TRBV11-2; cdr3_length: 13; j_call: TRBJ2-1; clone_size: -
cdr3_aa: ASVLADNYGYT; v_call: TRBV28; cdr3_length: 11; j_call: TRBJ1-2; clone_size: -
cdr3_aa: ASSKVGHAGSNQPQH; v_call: TRBV21-1; cdr3_length: 15; j_call: TRBJ1-5; clone_size: -
cdr3_aa: ASSTATRWGGEQY; v_call: TRBV28; cdr3_length: 13; j_call: TRBJ2-7; clone_size: -
cdr3_aa: ASSYLTGVSGNEQF; v_call: TRBV6-5; cdr3_length: 14; j_call: TRBJ2-1; clone_size: -
cdr3_aa: ASSLLGAQANQPQH; v_call: TRBV7-8; cdr3_length: 14; j_call: TRBJ1-5; clone_size: -
cdr3_aa: ASSFDFQGDTEAF; v_call: TRBV6-5; cdr3_length: 13; j_call: TRBJ1-1; clone_size: -